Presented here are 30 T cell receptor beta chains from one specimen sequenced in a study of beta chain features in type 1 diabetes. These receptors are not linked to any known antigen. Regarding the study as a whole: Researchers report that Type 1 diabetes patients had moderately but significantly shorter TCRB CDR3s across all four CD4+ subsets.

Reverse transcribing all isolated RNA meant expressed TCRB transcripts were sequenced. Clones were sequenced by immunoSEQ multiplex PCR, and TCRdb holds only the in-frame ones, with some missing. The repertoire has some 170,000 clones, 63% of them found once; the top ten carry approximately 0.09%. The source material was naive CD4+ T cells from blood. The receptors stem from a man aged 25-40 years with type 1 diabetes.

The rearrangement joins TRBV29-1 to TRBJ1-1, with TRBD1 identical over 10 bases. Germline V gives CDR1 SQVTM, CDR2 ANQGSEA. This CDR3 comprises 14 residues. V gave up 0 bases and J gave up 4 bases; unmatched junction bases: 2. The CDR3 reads CSVEERTGGTEAFF. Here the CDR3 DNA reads TGCAGCGTTGAAGAACGGACAGGGGGCACTGAAGCTTTCTTT.

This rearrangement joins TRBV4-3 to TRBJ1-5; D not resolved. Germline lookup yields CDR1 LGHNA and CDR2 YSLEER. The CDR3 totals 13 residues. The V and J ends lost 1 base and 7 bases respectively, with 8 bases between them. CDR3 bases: TGCGCCAGCAGCCAAGTGAACGGGCAGCCCCAGCATTTT. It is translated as CASSQVNGQPQHF.

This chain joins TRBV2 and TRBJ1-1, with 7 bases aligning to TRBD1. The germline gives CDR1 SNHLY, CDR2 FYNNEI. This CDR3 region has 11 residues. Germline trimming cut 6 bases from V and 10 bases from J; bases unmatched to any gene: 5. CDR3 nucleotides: TGTGCCAGCAGAACAGGGGTGCGAGCTTTCTTT. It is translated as CASRTGVRAFF.

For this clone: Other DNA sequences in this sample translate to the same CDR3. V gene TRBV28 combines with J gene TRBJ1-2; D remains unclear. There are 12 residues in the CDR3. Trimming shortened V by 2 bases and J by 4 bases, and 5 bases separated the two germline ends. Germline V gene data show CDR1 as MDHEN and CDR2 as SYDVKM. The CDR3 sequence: CASSLGSYGYTF. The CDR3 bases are TGTGCCAGCAGTTTAGGCAGCTATGGCTACACCTTC.

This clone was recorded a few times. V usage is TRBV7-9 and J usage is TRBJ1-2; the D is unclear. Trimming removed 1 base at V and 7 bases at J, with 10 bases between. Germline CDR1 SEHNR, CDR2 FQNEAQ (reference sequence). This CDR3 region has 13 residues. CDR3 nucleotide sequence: TGTGCCAGCAGCTTAGGCCAGAATGGTGGCTACACCTTC. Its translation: CASSLGQNGGYTF. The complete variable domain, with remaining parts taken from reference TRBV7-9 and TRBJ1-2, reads DTGVSQNPRHKITKRGQNVTFRCDPISEHNRLYWYRQTLGQGPEFLTYFQNEAQLEKSRLLSDRFSAERPKGSFSTLEIQRTEQGDSAMYLCASSLGQNGGYTFGSGTRLTVV.

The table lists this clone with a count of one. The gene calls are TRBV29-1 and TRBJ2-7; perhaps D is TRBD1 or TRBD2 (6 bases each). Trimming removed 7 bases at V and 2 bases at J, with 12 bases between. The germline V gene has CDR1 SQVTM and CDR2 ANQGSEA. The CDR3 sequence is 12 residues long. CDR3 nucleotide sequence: TGCAGCGGCGGAGGGGGGCCCTACGAGCAGTACTTC. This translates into CSGGGGPYEQYF.

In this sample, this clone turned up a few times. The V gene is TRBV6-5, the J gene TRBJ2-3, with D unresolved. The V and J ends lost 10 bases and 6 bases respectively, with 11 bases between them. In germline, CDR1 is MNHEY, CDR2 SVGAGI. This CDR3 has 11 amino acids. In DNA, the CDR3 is TGTGCCACCCGATTCGCCGATACGCAGTATTTT. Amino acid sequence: CATRFADTQYF.

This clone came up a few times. The CDR3 here is CASSPRGAGGAEQFF. The DNA of the CDR3 is TGTGCCAGCTCACCTCGGGGGGCCGGGGGAGCTGAGCAGTTCTTC. The rearrangement links TRBV18 to TRBJ2-1, with a weak D call TRBD2 (7 bases). The ends were cut back, 3 bases at V and 9 bases at J, with 18 bases in the middle. The CDR3 length is 15 residues. Per germline, CDR1 KGHSH and CDR2 LQKENI.

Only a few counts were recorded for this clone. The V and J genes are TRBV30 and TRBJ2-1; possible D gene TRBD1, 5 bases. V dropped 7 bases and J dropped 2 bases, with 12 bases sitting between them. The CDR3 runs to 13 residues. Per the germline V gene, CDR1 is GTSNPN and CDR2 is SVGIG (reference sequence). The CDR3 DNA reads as TGTGCCTTCATGGCACAGGCCTACAATGAGCAGTTCTTC. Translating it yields CAFMAQAYNEQFF.

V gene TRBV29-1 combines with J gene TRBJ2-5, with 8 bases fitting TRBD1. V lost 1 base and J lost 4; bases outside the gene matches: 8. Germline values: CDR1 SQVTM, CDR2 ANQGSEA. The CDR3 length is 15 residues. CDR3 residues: CSVEGAGGGGETQYF. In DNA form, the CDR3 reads TGCAGCGTTGAAGGCGCAGGGGGCGGAGGAGAGACCCAGTACTTC.

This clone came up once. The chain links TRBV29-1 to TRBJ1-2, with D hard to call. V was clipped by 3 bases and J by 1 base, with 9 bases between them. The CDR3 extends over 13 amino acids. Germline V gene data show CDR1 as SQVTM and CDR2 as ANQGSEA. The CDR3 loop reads CSVDDTFNYGYTF. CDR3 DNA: TGCAGCGTTGACGACACATTTAACTATGGCTACACCTTC. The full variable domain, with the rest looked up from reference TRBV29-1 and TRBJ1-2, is SAVISQKPSRDICQRGTSLTIQCQVDSQVTMMFWYRQQPGQSLTLIATANQGSEATYESGFVIDKFPISRPNLTFSTLTVSNMSPEDSSIYLCSVDDTFNYGYTFGSGTRLTVV.

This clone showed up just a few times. This CDR3 is CSVEVRGGSYNEQFF. The CDR3 nucleotides are TGCAGCGTTGAGGTGCGGGGGGGCTCCTACAATGAGCAGTTCTTC. The chain links TRBV29-1 to TRBJ2-1; 9 positions match TRBD2. The CDR3 covers 15 residues. The ends lost 3 bases at V and 0 bases at J; junction bases unmatched: 3. Germline assignment: CDR1 SQVTM and CDR2 ANQGSEA.

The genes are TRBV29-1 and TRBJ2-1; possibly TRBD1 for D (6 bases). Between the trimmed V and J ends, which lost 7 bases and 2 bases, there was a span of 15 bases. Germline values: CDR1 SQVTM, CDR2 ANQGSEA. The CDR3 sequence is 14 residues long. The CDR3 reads CSGANRDPYNEQFF. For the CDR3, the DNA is TGCAGCGGCGCGAACAGGGATCCCTACAATGAGCAGTTCTTC.

The CDR3 DNA follows: TGTGCCAGCAGTTACTCCCCGGGACTAGCTCTTGATACGCAGTATTTT. Its translation: CASSYSPGLALDTQYF. The V and J genes are TRBV6-5 and TRBJ2-3; 9 nucleotides align to TRBD2. The V and J ends lost 0 bases and 6 bases, in that order; junction bases with no gene match: 7. The CDR3 spans 16 residues. The germline CDR1 and CDR2 sequences are MNHEY and SVGAGI.

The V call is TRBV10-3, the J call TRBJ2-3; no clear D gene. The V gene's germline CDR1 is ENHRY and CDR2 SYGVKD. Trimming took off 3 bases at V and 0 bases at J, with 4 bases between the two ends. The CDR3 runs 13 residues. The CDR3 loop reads CAISEHSTDTQYF. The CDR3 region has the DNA TGTGCCATCAGTGAACATAGCACAGATACGCAGTATTTT.

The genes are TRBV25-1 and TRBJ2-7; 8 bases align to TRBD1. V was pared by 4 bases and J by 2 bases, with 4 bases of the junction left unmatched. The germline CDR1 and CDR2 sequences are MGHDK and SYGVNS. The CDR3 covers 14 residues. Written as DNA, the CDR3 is TGTGCCAGCAGTGGGACAGGGTTAACCTACGAGCAGTACTTC. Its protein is CASSGTGLTYEQYF.

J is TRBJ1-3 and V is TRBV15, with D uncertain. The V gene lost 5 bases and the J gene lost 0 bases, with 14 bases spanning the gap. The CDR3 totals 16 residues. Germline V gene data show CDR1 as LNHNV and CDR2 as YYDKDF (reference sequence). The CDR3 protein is CATSGYGSSSGNTIYF. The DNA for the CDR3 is TGTGCCACCAGCGGATACGGGTCGAGCTCTGGAAACACCATATATTTT.

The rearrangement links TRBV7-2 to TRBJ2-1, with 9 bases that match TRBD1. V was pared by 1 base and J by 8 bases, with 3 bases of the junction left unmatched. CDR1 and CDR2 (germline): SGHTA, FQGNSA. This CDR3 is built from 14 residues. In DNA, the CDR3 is TGTGCCAGCAGCTTAGAACAGGGGGCGGATGAGCAGTTCTTC. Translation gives CASSLEQGADEQFF. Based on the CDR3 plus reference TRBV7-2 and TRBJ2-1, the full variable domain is GAGVSQSPSNKVTEKGKDVELRCDPISGHTALYWYRQSLGQGLEFLIYFQGNSAPDKSGLPSDRFSAERTGGSVSTLTIQRTQQEDSAVYLCASSLEQGADEQFFGPGTRLTVL.

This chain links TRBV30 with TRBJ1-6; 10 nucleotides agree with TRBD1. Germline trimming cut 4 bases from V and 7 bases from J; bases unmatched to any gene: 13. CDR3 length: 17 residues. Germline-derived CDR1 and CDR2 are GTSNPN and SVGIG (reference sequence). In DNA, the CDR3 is TGTGCCTGGAATCGGGACAGGGGCCCCTCTTGGAATTCACCCCTCCACTTT. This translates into CAWNRDRGPSWNSPLHF. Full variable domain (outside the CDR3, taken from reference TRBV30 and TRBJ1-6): SQTIHQWPATLVQPVGSPLSLECTVEGTSNPNLYWYRQAAGRGLQLLFYSVGIGQISSEVPQNLSASRPQDRQFILSSKKLLLSDSGFYLCAWNRDRGPSWNSPLHFGNGTRLTVT.

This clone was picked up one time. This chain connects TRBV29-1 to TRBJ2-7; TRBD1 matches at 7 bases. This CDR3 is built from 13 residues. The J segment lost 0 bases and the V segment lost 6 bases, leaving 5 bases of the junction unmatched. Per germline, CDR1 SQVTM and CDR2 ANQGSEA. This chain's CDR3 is CSVIQGTSYEQYF. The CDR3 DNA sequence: TGCAGCGTGATACAGGGGACCTCCTACGAGCAGTACTTC.

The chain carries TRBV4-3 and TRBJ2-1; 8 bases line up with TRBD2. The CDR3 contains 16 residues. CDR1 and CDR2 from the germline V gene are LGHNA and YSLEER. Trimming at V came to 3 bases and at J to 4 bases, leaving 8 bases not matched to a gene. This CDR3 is CASSHRAGGGYNEQFF. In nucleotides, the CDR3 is TGCGCCAGCAGCCACCGGGCGGGGGGCGGTTACAATGAGCAGTTCTTC.

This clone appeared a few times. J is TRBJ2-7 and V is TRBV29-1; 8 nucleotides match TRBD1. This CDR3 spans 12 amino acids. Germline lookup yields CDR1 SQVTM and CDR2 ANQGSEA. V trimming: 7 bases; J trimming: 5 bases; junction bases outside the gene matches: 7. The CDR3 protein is CSGIGQGDEQYF. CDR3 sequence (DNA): TGCAGCGGGATCGGACAGGGCGACGAGCAGTACTTC.

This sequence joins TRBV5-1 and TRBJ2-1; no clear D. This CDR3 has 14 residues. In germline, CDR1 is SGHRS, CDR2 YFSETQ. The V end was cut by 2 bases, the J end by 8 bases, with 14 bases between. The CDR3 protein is CASSFAADVDEQFF. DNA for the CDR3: TGCGCCAGCAGCTTCGCAGCTGACGTAGATGAGCAGTTCTTC. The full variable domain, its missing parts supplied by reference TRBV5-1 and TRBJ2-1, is KAGVTQTPRYLIKTRGQQVTLSCSPISGHRSVSWYQQTPGQGLQFLFEYFSETQRNKGNFPGRFSGRQFSNSRSEMNVSTLELGDSALYLCASSFAADVDEQFFGPGTRLTVL.

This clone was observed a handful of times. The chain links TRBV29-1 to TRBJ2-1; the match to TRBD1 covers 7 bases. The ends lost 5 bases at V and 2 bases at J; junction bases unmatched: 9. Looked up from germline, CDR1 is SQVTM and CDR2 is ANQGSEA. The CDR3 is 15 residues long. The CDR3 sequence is CSVLGQVGTYNEQFF. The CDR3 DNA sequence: TGCAGCGTTCTCGGACAGGTTGGGACCTACAATGAGCAGTTCTTC.

The CDR3 sequence is CASSVGLAGPEGEQYF. The CDR3 DNA reads TGTGCCAGCAGCGTGGGACTAGCGGGTCCGGAGGGGGAGCAGTACTTC. V is TRBV9 and J is TRBJ2-7; 12 bases match TRBD2. Germline CDR1 is SGDLS and CDR2 is YYNGEE. After removal of 2 bases from V and 7 bases from J, the junction contained 10 bases not matched to a gene. The CDR3 totals 16 residues.

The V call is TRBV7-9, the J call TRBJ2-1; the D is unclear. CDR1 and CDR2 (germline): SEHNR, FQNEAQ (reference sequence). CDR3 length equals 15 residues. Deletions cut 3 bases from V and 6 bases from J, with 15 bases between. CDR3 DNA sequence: TGTGCCAGCAGCTTCTGGGCCCCGGGCCGCAATGAGCAGTTCTTC. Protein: CASSFWAPGRNEQFF.

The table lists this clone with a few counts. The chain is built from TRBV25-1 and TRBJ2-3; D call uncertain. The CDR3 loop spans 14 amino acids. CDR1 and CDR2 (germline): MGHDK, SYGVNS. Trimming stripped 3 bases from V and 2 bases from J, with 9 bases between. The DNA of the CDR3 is TGTGCCAGCAGTGAGGACGTTTCCACAGATACGCAGTATTTT. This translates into CASSEDVSTDTQYF.

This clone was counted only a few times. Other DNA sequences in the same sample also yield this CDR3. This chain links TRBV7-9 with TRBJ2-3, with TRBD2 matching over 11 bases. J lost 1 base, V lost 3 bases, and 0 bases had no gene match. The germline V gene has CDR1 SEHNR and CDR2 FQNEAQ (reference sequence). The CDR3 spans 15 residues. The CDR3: CASSLGLAGTDTQYF. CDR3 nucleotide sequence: TGTGCCAGCAGCTTGGGACTAGCGGGCACAGATACGCAGTATTTT. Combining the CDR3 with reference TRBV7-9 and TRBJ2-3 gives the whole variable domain DTGVSQNPRHKITKRGQNVTFRCDPISEHNRLYWYRQTLGQGPEFLTYFQNEAQLEKSRLLSDRFSAERPKGSFSTLEIQRTEQGDSAMYLCASSLGLAGTDTQYFGPGTRLTVL.

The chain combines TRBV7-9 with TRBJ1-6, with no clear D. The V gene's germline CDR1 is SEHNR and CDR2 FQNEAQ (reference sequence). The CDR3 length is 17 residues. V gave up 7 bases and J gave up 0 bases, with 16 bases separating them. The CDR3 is CASNLRVNISYNSPLHF. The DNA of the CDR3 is TGTGCCAGCAATTTAAGGGTGAATATCTCCTATAATTCACCCCTCCACTTT.

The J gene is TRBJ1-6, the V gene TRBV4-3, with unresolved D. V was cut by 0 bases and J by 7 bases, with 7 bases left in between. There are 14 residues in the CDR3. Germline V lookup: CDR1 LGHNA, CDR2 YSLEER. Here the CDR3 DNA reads TGCGCCAGCAGCCAAGATCTGAGGAATTCACCCCTCCACTTT. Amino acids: CASSQDLRNSPLHF.